The rows below give T cell receptor beta chains drawn from one sample of a study of blood T cell repertoires in COVID-19. The protocol was immunoSEQ multiplex PCR, while the TCRdb copy is restricted to in-frame clones and leaves out a portion. The sample carries some 100,000 clones, 92% recorded once. Material for sequencing was peripheral blood. The source of these receptors is a woman aged 55 to 70 with active COVID-19. Each CDR3 is given with its conserved first and last residue. Each record gives: CDR3 protein, CDR3 DNA, clone size, V gene, J gene, D gene. A D gene is named only where the DNA matches it firmly. A row's size may be missing; if present it is once, few, many or a size class.

CASTRVGAPNEKLFF	TGTGCCAGCACCCGGGTAGGGGCCCCGAATGAAAAACTGTTTTTT	-	TRBV28	TRBJ1-4	-
CASSLRDRDYEQYF	TGTGCCAGCAGCCTACGGGACAGGGACTACGAGCAGTACTTC	-	TRBV7-2	TRBJ2-7	TRBD1
CASSEPQFYNSPLHF	TGTGCCAGCAGTGAGCCACAGTTCTATAATTCACCCCTCCACTTT	once	TRBV2	TRBJ1-6	-
CASSPSTSGRSSGELFF	TGTGCCAGCTCACCTTCGACTAGCGGGAGATCGAGCGGGGAGCTGTTTTTT	once	TRBV18	TRBJ2-2	TRBD2
CASSPPWDRDPSGANVLTF	TGTGCCAGCAGCCCACCATGGGACAGGGATCCTTCTGGGGCCAACGTCCTGACTTTC	-	TRBV3-1/TRBV3-2	TRBJ2-6	TRBD1
CSARDSRGQFF	TGCAGTGCTAGAGATAGTCGCGGGCAGTTCTTC	-	TRBV20-1	TRBJ2-1	-
CASSLSLYNEQFF	TGTGCCAGCAGCTTGTCTTTATACAATGAGCAGTTCTTC	-	TRBV11-3	TRBJ2-1	-
CASSLQTGTRYEQYF	TGTGCCAGCAGCTTACAGACAGGCACCCGATACGAGCAGTACTTC	once	TRBV7-2	TRBJ2-7	-
CASRKARDSGANVLTF	TGTGCCAGCAGAAAGGCGAGGGACTCTGGGGCCAACGTCCTGACTTTC	-	TRBV27	TRBJ2-6	-
CASSSGVRGLSTDTQYF	TGTGCCAGCAGTTCGGGCGTAAGGGGGCTGAGCACAGATACGCAGTATTTT	-	TRBV28	TRBJ2-3	TRBD1
CASSLVRWPGDWNSPLHF	TGTGCCAGCAGCTTAGTACGGTGGCCGGGGGACTGGAATTCACCCCTCCACTTT	-	TRBV7-8	TRBJ1-6	-
CASSVGGGATEAFF	TGTGCCAGCAGCGTAGGAGGGGGCGCAACTGAAGCTTTCTTT	-	TRBV9	TRBJ1-1	TRBD1
CASRWGHGRGETDTQYF	TGTGCCAGCCGTTGGGGACACGGCCGGGGGGAGACAGATACGCAGTATTTT	-	TRBV11-3	TRBJ2-3	-
CATSDFSPSGGYEQYF	TGTGCCACCAGTGATTTCTCCCCTAGCGGGGGCTACGAGCAGTACTTC	-	TRBV24-1	TRBJ2-7	TRBD2
CAWNLRMNTEAFF	TGTGCCTGGAATCTGCGAATGAACACTGAAGCTTTCTTT	-	TRBV30	TRBJ1-1	-
CASSKQGLQETQYF	TGTGCCAGCAGCAAACAGGGCCTCCAAGAGACCCAGTACTTC	-	TRBV9	TRBJ2-5	-
CASSDIYGYTF	TGTGCCAGCAGTGATATCTATGGCTACACCTTC	-	TRBV6-1	TRBJ1-2	-
CASSTGQGVAYEQYF	TGTGCCAGCAGCACAGGACAGGGTGTAGCCTACGAGCAGTACTTC	-	TRBV5-4	TRBJ2-7	TRBD1
CAADRPGSSGNTIYF	TGTGCCGCAGACCGGCCAGGATCCTCTGGAAACACCATATATTTT	-	TRBV14	TRBJ1-3	-
CASEPPGQGAIEAFF	TGTGCCAGCGAACCTCCGGGACAGGGGGCTATTGAAGCTTTCTTT	once	TRBV28	TRBJ1-1	TRBD1
CASSPKGGTLQETQYF	TGTGCCAGCAGCCCCAAGGGCGGGACGCTGCAAGAGACCCAGTACTTC	-	TRBV9	TRBJ2-5	-
CASSYGTGREKLFF	TGTGCCAGCAGCTACGGGACAGGGAGGGAAAAACTGTTTTTT	-	TRBV5-6	TRBJ1-4	TRBD1
CASSKAGQGQGPYEQYF	TGTGCCAGCAGCAAAGCAGGTCAGGGGCAGGGTCCCTACGAGCAGTACTTC	-	TRBV21-1	TRBJ2-7	-
CAWSVAQPNEKLFF	TGTGCCTGGAGTGTTGCACAGCCTAATGAAAAACTGTTTTTT	-	TRBV30	TRBJ1-4	-
CVSSAGRGNQPQHF	TGTGTCAGTAGTGCGGGGCGCGGCAATCAGCCCCAGCATTTT	-	TRBV19	TRBJ1-5	-
CASSDRGGRVYEQYF	TGTGCCAGCAGTGACCGAGGCGGGAGAGTTTACGAGCAGTACTTC	-	TRBV11-3	TRBJ2-7	TRBD2
CASSPGLAGYQETQYF	TGTGCCAGCTCACCGGGACTAGCGGGTTATCAAGAGACCCAGTACTTC	-	TRBV18	TRBJ2-5	TRBD2
CASSSQTASSYNEQFF	TGTGCCAGTAGTTCCCAGACTGCCAGCTCCTACAATGAGCAGTTCTTC	-	TRBV19	TRBJ2-1	-
CASSATSGTGEQFF	TGTGCCAGCAGCGCGACTAGCGGGACTGGAGAGCAGTTCTTC	-	TRBV11-3	TRBJ2-1	TRBD2
CASSSFGRGDYGYTF	TGTGCCAGTAGTTCCTTCGGCAGGGGGGACTATGGCTACACCTTC	-	TRBV19	TRBJ1-2	TRBD1
CASSLAGTDTYEQYF	TGTGCCAGCAGCTTGGCCGGGACAGACACTTACGAGCAGTACTTC	-	TRBV9	TRBJ2-7	TRBD1
CASSHRDFAREQYF	TGTGCCAGCAGCCACCGGGACTTTGCCCGGGAGCAGTACTTC	-	TRBV7-9	TRBJ2-7	-